The clone carrying this TCR beta chain was picked up a small number of times. Its specificity is not known. The record originates from a study of T cell repertoires in cytomegalovirus infection. Overall study context: HLA-C-restricted CMV epitopes, recently identified, and well-studied HLA-B-restricted ones were used by the study. CMV infection together with matching HLA type was indicated by public TCR beta signatures. Study-level results: In two of eight donors, the top clonotype was HLA-C-restricted CMV-specific. Pooled public TCR beta family frequency picked out CMV carriers with the relevant HLA.

Germline-derived CDR1 and CDR2 are GTSNPN and SVGIG (reference sequence). This CDR3 comprises 14 residues. The V end was cut by 2 bases, the J end by 5 bases, with 15 bases between. Via MiXCR, TCRdb re-called the reads, giving one row per CDR3 protein. Of a few hundred thousand distinct CDR3 sequences in the sample, roughly 43% were seen once. The material was cultured PBMCs, obtained from culture after CMV antigen stimulation. The receptor's source is a human donor in good health (CMV status not recorded). Some clones in this sample may be carry-over from other donors' samples. This sequence joins TRBV30 and TRBJ1-1; tentative D call: TRBD1 (5 bases). The CDR3 nucleotides read TGTGCCTGGAGTCAAGACAGTGGGGGGACTGAAGCTTTCTTT. Translating it yields CAWSQDSGGTEAFF. The variable domain in full, completed from reference TRBV30 and TRBJ1-1, reads SQTIHQWPATLVQPVGSPLSLECTVEGTSNPNLYWYRQAAGRGLQLLFYSVGIGQISSEVPQNLSASRPQDRQFILSSKKLLLSDSGFYLCAWSQDSGGTEAFFGQGTRLTVV.